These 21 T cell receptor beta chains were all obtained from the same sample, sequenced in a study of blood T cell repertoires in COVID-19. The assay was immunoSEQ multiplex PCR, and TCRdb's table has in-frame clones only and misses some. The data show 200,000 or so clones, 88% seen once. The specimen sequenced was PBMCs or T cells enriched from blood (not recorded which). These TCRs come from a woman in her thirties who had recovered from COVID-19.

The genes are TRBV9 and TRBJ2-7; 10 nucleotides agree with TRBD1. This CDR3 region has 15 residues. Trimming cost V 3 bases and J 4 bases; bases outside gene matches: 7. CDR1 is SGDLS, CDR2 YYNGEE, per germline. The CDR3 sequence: CASSAPGQGRYEQYF. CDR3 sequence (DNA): TGTGCCAGCAGCGCCCCGGGACAGGGGCGGTACGAGCAGTACTTC.

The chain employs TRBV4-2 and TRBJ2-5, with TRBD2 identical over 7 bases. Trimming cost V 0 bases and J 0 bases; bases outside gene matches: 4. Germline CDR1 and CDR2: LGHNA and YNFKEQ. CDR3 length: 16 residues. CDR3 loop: CASSQEVAGDQETQYF. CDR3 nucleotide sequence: TGTGCCAGCAGCCAAGAAGTAGCGGGCGACCAAGAGACCCAGTACTTC.

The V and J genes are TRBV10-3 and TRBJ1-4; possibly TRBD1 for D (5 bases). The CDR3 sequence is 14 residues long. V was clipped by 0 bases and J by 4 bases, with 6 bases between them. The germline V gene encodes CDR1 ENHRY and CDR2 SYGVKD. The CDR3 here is CAISESGLNEKLFF. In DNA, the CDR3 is TGTGCCATCAGTGAGTCGGGACTTAATGAAAAACTGTTTTTT.

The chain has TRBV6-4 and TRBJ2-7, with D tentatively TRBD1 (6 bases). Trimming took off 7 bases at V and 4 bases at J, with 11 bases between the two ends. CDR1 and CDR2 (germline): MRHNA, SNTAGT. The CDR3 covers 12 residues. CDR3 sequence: CASINQGYEQYF. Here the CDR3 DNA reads TGTGCCAGCATTAACCAGGGGTACGAGCAGTACTTC.

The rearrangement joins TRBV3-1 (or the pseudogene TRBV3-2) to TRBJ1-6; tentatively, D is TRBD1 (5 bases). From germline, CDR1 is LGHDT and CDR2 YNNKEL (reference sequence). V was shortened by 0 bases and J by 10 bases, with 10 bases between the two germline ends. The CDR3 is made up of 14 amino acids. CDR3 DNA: TGTGCCAGCAGCCAAGAAGGGGTAGGGTCACCCCTCCACTTT. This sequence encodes CASSQEGVGSPLHF.

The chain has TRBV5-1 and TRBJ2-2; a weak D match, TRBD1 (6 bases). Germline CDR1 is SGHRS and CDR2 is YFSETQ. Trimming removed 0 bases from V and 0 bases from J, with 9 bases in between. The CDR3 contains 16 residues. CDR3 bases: TGCGCCAGCAGCTTGGAGCCAGGGGCGAACACCGGGGAGCTGTTTTTT. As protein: CASSLEPGANTGELFF.

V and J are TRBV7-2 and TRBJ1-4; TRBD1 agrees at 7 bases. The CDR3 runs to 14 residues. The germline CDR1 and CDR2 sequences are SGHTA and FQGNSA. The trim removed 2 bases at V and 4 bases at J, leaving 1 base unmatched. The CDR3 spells CASSLTGDNEKLFF. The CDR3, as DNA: TGTGCCAGCAGCTTAACAGGGGATAATGAAAAACTGTTTTTT.

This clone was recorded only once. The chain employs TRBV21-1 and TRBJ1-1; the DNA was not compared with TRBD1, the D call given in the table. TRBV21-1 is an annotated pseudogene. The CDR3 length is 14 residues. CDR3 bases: TGTGCCAGCAGCAAAACAGGCCGGTTCGCTGAAGCTTTCTTT. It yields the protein CASSKTGRFAEAFF.

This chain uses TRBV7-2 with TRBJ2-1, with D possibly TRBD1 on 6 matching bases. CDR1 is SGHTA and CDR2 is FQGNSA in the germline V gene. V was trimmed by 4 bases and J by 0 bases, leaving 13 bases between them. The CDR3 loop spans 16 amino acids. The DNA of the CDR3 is TGTGCCAGCAGCTCCAAACAGGGTAGCTCCTACAATGAGCAGTTCTTC. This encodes CASSSKQGSSYNEQFF.

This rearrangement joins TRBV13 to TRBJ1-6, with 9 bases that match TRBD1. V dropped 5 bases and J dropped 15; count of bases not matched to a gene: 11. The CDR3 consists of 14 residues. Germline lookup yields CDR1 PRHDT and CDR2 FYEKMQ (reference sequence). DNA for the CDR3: TGTGCCAGCAGCCCGGGACAGGGAAGCCCACGCCTCCACTTT. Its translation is CASSPGQGSPRLHF. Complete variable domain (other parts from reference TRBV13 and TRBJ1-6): AAGVIQSPRHLIKEKRETATLKCYPIPRHDTVYWYQQGPGQDPQFLISFYEKMQSDKGSIPDRFSAQQFSDYHSELNMSSLELGDSALYFCASSPGQGSPRLHFGNGTRLTVT.

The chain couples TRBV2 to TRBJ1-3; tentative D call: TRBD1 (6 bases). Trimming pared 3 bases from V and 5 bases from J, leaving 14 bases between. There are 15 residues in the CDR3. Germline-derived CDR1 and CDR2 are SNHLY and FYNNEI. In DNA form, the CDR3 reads TGTGCCAGCAGTGACCAACAGGGAGTGAGAAACACCATATATTTT. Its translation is CASSDQQGVRNTIYF.

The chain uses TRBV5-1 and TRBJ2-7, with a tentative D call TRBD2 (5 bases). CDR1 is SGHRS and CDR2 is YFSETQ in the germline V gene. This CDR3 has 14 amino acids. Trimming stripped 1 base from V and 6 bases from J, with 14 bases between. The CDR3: CASSLIGPSGEQYF. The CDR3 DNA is TGCGCCAGCAGCTTGATAGGCCCGAGCGGCGAGCAGTACTTC. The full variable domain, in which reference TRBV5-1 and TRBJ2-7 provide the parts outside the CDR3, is KAGVTQTPRYLIKTRGQQVTLSCSPISGHRSVSWYQQTPGQGLQFLFEYFSETQRNKGNFPGRFSGRQFSNSRSEMNVSTLELGDSALYLCASSLIGPSGEQYFGPGTRLTVT.

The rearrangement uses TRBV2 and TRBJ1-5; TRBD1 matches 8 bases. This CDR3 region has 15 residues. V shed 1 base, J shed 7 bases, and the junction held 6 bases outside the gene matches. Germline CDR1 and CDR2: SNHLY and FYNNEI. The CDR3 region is CASSEVDRAGQPQHF. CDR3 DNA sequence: TGTGCCAGCAGTGAAGTGGACAGGGCAGGACAGCCCCAGCATTTT. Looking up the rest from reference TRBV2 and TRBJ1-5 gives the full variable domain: EPEVTQTPSHQVTQMGQEVILRCVPISNHLYFYWYRQILGQKVEFLVSFYNNEISEKSEIFDDQFSVERPDGSNFTLKIRSTKLEDSAMYFCASSEVDRAGQPQHFGDGTRLSIL.

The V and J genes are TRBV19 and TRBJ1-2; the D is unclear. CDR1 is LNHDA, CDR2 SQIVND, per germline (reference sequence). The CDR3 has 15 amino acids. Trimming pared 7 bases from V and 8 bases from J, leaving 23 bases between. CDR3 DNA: TGTGCCAGTACCCCCGGGAGGTTTCTCTCCTGGGGCTACACCTTC. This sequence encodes CASTPGRFLSWGYTF.

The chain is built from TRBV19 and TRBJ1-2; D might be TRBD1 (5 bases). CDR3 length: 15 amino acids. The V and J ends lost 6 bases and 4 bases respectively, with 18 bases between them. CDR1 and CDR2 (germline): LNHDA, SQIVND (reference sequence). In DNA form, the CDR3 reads TGTGCCAGTAGGCTCACACCGGGGGAACCCTATGGCTACACCTTC. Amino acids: CASRLTPGEPYGYTF.

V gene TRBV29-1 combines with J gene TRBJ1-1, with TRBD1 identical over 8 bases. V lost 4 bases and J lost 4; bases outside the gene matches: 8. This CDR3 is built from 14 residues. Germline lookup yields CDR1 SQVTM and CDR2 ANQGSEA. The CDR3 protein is CSVALRTGLTEAFF. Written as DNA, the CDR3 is TGCAGCGTTGCATTAAGGACAGGGCTCACTGAAGCTTTCTTT.

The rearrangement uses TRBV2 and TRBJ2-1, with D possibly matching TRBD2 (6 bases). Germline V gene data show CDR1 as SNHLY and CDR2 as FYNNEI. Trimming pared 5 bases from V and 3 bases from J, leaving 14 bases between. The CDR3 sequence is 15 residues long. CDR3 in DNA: TGTGCCAGCAGTTCTGGACTATCCCTCTACAATGAGCAGTTCTTC. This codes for CASSSGLSLYNEQFF.

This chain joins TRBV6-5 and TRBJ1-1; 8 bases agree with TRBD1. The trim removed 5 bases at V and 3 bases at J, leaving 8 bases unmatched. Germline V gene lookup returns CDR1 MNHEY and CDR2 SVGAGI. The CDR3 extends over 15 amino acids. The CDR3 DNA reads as TGTGCCAGCAGTCACTGGACAGGGTCGGACACTGAAGCTTTCTTT. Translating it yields CASSHWTGSDTEAFF.

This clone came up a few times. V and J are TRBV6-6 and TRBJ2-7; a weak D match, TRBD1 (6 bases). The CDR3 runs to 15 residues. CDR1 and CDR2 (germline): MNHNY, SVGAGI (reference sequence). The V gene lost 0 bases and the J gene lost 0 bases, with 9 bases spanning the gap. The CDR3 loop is CASSYSGTSSYEQYF. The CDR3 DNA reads TGTGCCAGCAGTTACTCTGGGACAAGCTCCTACGAGCAGTACTTC.

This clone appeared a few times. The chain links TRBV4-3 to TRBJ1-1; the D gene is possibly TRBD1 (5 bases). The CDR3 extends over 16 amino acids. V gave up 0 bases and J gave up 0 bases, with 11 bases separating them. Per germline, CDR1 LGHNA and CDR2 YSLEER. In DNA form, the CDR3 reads TGCGCCAGCAGCCAAGAGGGGGGACGGCTGAACACTGAAGCTTTCTTT. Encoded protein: CASSQEGGRLNTEAFF.

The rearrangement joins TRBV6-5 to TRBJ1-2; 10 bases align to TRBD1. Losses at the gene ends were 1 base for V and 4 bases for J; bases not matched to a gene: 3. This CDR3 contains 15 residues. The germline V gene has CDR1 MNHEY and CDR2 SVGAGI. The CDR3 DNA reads TGTGCCAGCAGTTACTTGACAGGGGGCGTCTATGGCTACACCTTC. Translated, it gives CASSYLTGGVYGYTF.